This T cell receptor (beta chain) stems from a study of shared clonotypes between healthy human individuals. CDR1 and CDR2 from the germline V gene are LNHDA and SQIVND (reference sequence). The CDR3 totals 12 residues. Trimming pared 3 bases from V and 1 base from J, leaving 4 bases between. The naive CD8 fraction comprised CD45RO-negative cells positively selected for CCR7 and excluded terminally differentiated effector memory CD45RA+ cells. A single count supports this clone. The sample contains more than one DNA sequence encoding this CDR3. Measured with immunoSEQ multiplex PCR; TCRdb has only the in-frame clones, and not every one. The sample shows roughly 2,000,000 clones, approximately 92% of them seen only once.

Material: naive CD8+ T cells from PBMCs. This receptor was identified in a man aged 18 to 30 in good health. Some clones in this sample may be carry-over from other donors' samples. This chain connects TRBV19 to TRBJ2-7, with D unresolved. CDR3 in DNA: TGTGCCAGTAGTATTAATTCCTACGAGCAGTACTTC. Protein sequence: CASSINSYEQYF.